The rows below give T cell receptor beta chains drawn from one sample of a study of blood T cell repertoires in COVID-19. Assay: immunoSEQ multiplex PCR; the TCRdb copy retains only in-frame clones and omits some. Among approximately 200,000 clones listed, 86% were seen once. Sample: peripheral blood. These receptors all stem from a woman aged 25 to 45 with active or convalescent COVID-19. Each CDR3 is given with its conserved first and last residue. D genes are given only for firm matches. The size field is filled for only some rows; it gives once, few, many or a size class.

TGTGCCTGGAGTGTAATTTGGGGCAGGTCCCTCCACTTT,CAWSVIWGRSLHF,TRBV30,-,TRBJ1-6,-
TGTGCCAGCAGTACTCCCGCTACAGGAGACGAGCAGTACTTC,CASSTPATGDEQYF,TRBV6-6,-,TRBJ2-7,-
TGTGCCAGCAGCTGGACAGGGGGCTCTGACCAGCCCCAGCATTTT,CASSWTGGSDQPQHF,TRBV7-8,-,TRBJ1-5,TRBD1
TGTGCCAGCAGCTTAGTCATATCAGACACAGATACGCAGTATTTT,CASSLVISDTDTQYF,TRBV7-9,-,TRBJ2-3,-
TGTGCCAGTAGTATGCTAGCGGGAGGGACAGATACGCAGTATTTT,CASSMLAGGTDTQYF,TRBV19,-,TRBJ2-3,TRBD2
TGTGCCAGCAGCTTACCCCACCTAGCGGGGGTCATCGGGGAGCTGTTTTTT,CASSLPHLAGVIGELFF,TRBV7-9,-,TRBJ2-2,TRBD2
TGTGCCACCAGCAGAGGTCGGACAACTTATGGCTACACCTTC,CATSRGRTTYGYTF,TRBV15,few,TRBJ1-2,-
TGTGCCAGTACCCCGGGGGGGTTTGGTCAGCCCCAGCATTTT,CASTPGGFGQPQHF,TRBV19,-,TRBJ1-5,-
TGTGCCAGTAGTATTTCGGCAGGCTTTAATGAAAAACTGTTTTTT,CASSISAGFNEKLFF,TRBV19,-,TRBJ1-4,-
TGTGCCAGCAGCTTACTACAGGGGGTTTACAATGAGCAGTTCTTC,CASSLLQGVYNEQFF,TRBV7-2,-,TRBJ2-1,TRBD1
TGCGCCAGCAGCTGGGGGTTACTAGCGGACACAGATACGCAGTATTTT,CASSWGLLADTDTQYF,TRBV5-1,-,TRBJ2-3,TRBD2
TGCGCCAGCAGTCTCAACCCCAACGGACAGGGGAATGAAAAACTGTTTTTT,CASSLNPNGQGNEKLFF,TRBV5-1,-,TRBJ1-4,TRBD1
TGTGCCAGCAGCATAACCGGGACAGGGGGCGCATACTATGGCTACACCTTC,CASSITGTGGAYYGYTF,TRBV7-2,-,TRBJ1-2,TRBD1
TGTGCCACCAGCAGAGAGCAGGGCCCCTACGAGCAGTACTTC,CATSREQGPYEQYF,TRBV15,-,TRBJ2-7,-
TGTGCCATCAGTGATCCAGGAAGGGAGGCCAATCAGCCCCAGCATTTT,CAISDPGREANQPQHF,TRBV10-3,-,TRBJ1-5,-
TGTGCCAGCAGTGAAAAACTAGCGGGACAAGAGACCCAGTACTTC,CASSEKLAGQETQYF,TRBV2,-,TRBJ2-5,TRBD2
TGTGCCAGCAGCCAGACAGGGTTGTTTGGCTACACCTTC,CASSQTGLFGYTF,TRBV3-1/TRBV3-2,once,TRBJ1-2,TRBD1
TGTGCCAGCAGCGTCGGACAGCCTAATGAAAAACTGTTTTTT,CASSVGQPNEKLFF,TRBV7-9,-,TRBJ1-4,-
TGTGCCAGTAGTATATTCGACAGGGCTGGAAACACCATATATTTT,CASSIFDRAGNTIYF,TRBV19,-,TRBJ1-3,TRBD1
TGTGCCAGCTCACCATTATCCGGGGAAAACAATGAGCAGTTCTTC,CASSPLSGENNEQFF,TRBV18,once,TRBJ2-1,-
TGTGCCAGCAGTATCGGGAGGAATTCACCCCTCCACTTT,CASSIGRNSPLHF,TRBV27,-,TRBJ1-6,-
TGTGCCATCAGTGAGTCGCAGGGGAGAGAGACCCAGTACTTC,CAISESQGRETQYF,TRBV10-3,-,TRBJ2-5,-
TGTGCCAGCAGCTTAGGTGGGGGGAAGGAAAATCAGCCCCAGCATTTT,CASSLGGGKENQPQHF,TRBV7-9,-,TRBJ1-5,-
TGTGCCAGCACTTTTGGAGGGGGGGTGGAGACCCAGTACTTC,CASTFGGGVETQYF,TRBV2,few,TRBJ2-5,-
TGTGCCAGCAGCCCAGTGGTGAACACTGAAGCTTTCTTT,CASSPVVNTEAFF,TRBV27,once,TRBJ1-1,-
TGTGCCAGCAGCCCTGAAAGAACTAGCGCCTACGAGCAGTACTTC,CASSPERTSAYEQYF,TRBV6-6,-,TRBJ2-7,TRBD2
TGTGCCAGCAGCGGCCGAACAGGGGTGCAGGGGGGCTACACCTTC,CASSGRTGVQGGYTF,TRBV7-9,-,TRBJ1-2,TRBD1
TGTGCCACCAGCAGAGTGCTTGGCGGTTCAACCTACGAGCAGTACTTC,CATSRVLGGSTYEQYF,TRBV15,-,TRBJ2-7,-
TGTGCCAGCAGCTTGCGCACCGGACGGACTAGCTCTGGAAACACCATATATTTT,CASSLRTGRTSSGNTIYF,TRBV7-2,-,TRBJ1-3,-
TGCGCCAGCAGCCAAGATTTTTCAGGTGCTAACTATGGCTACACCTTC,CASSQDFSGANYGYTF,TRBV4-1,-,TRBJ1-2,-